This T cell receptor (beta chain) derives from a study of PD-1 blockade in classical Hodgkin lymphoma. Study-level results: Patients with a complete response exhibited baseline diversity comparable to newly diagnosed patients. Relative to healthy donors, newly diagnosed patients reportedly had lower baseline TCR diversity, which was reported as lower still in relapsed/refractory patients.

This CDR3 contains 14 residues. V lost 11 bases, J lost 0 bases, and 13 bases lay in between. CDR1 MNHEY and CDR2 SVGAGI come from the germline V gene. Time point: cycle 4 day 1 (C4D1), after six to seven weeks of nivolumab. No patient escaped relapse after autologous stem cell transplantation, and brentuximab vedotin exposure varied. Investigators isolated CD4+ T cells from thawed PBMCs through magnetic negative selection. With respect to this clone: The antigen remains unidentified.

The repertoire was sequenced with immunoSEQ multiplex PCR; TCRdb's copy has only in-frame clones and lacks some. This sample has 10,000 to 15,000 clones, with around 83% found just once. The receptor comes from a human donor with classical Hodgkin lymphoma. The V call is TRBV6-5, the J call TRBJ2-2; possibly TRBD1 or TRBD2 for D (5 bases each). Sequenced here: CD4+ T cells from blood, sampled before the fourth cycle of nivolumab. The CDR3 DNA reads TGTGCCGGGGCGGCGGGTCCGAACACCGGGGAGCTGTTTTTT. Translated: CAGAAGPNTGELFF.